The source of this T cell receptor (beta chain) is a study of blood T cells in healthy people across ages. Study-wide results and caveats: As age increased, TCR beta diversity per million T cells fell in a roughly linear fashion.

Sample-barcoded 5' priming and a J-beta primer mix drove a second PCR of roughly 7 to 11 cycles. TCRdb analysed the 5' RACE reads with MiXCR anew, one entry per CDR3 protein. The sample shows nearly 1 million distinct CDR3 sequences, just over 50% of them seen only once. About this clonotype itself: Its antigen is still unknown.

The sequencing sample was made of blood. This TCR was sampled from a woman between 55 and 75 years old in good health.

In DNA form, the CDR3 reads TGTGCCACCAGTGCCCCGGGCGGTGGCACAGATACGCAGTATTTT. Translation: CATSAPGGGTDTQYF. The chain combines TRBV24-1 with TRBJ2-3; D is uncertain. The CDR3 runs to 15 residues. V was trimmed by 5 bases and J by 1 base, leaving 12 bases between them. In germline, CDR1 is KGHDR, CDR2 SFDVKD.